This TCR beta chain derives from a study of OX40 agonist ivuxolimab in advanced cancers. Study-level information: Enrolled patients in dose escalation had cancers that were hepatocellular carcinoma, melanoma, renal cell or head and neck cancer. Three patients, one with hepatocellular carcinoma and two with cutaneous melanoma, achieved partial responses.

Concerning this clone: Its antigen is unknown.

Patients with autoimmune history or systemic immunosuppression were excluded. Germline V CDR1 and CDR2: MDHEN, SYDVKM. This CDR3 region has 13 residues. Trimming pared 5 bases from V and 3 bases from J, leaving 10 bases between. Points from the study as a whole: The study did not work out the antigen specificity of the expanded peripheral T cells.

Profiled with immunoSEQ multiplex PCR; TCRdb holds only in-frame clones, not every one. Of roughly 86,000 clones listed, approximately 86% are singletons. This specimen consisted of CD4+ or CD8+ T cells sorted from blood, obtained in a trial of the OX40 agonist ivuxolimab. J is TRBJ1-1 and V is TRBV28; no reliable D call. This receptor was identified in an adult with an advanced solid tumor such as melanoma, head and neck, liver or kidney cancer. The DNA for the CDR3 is TGTGCCAGCAGTCCCCTGGGGTACACTGAAGCTTTCTTT. Translating it yields CASSPLGYTEAFF. Variable domain in full (rest from reference TRBV28 and TRBJ1-1): DVKVTQSSRYLVKRTGEKVFLECVQDMDHENMFWYRQDPGLGLRLIYFSYDVKMKEKGDIPEGYSVSREKKERFSLILESASTNQTSMYLCASSPLGYTEAFFGQGTRLTVV.